This T cell receptor (beta chain) derives from a study of cytomegalovirus exposure and HLA in healthy donors (TCRdb year 2017). Some background on the complete study: According to a later analysis, one platform produced both the 100 to 150 validation repertoires and the 670 or so repertoires of the first cohort. The aim of the study was to test whether cataloging public T cell receptors could identify signatures of past pathogen exposure. Besides the first cohort of around 670 subjects, a separate validation cohort made up of about 120 different subjects was used. High-throughput TCR immunosequencing, statistical association of individual TCRs with disease status, and machine learning were combined to predict cytomegalovirus infection status.

On the study overall, not on this receptor specifically: A total of 150 or so TCR beta chains were listed by the study as associated with cytomegalovirus. In vitro tests confirmed that a few of the cytomegalovirus-associated TCR beta chains recognize cytomegalovirus antigens. The classifier was reported to diagnose cytomegalovirus status with high specificity and sensitivity in both the original cohort and the validation cohort. Of the cluster scores, 85% to 95% were above 0 in a later analysis, which found that TCRs clustered in the first cohort also tended to co-occur in the approximately 130 validation repertoires. According to the authors, the approach could potentially be generalized to other disease states and immunological phenotypes. Across donors, most TCR sequences were observed very rarely, whereas some public TCRs were present in many individuals. A later analysis had no HLA typing for the validation cohort, so co-occurrence there was scored across all 130 or so repertoires.

Separate from the approximately 700-subject first cohort, the validation cohort of 95 to 150 subjects was the group to which the donors belonged. From the germline V gene, CDR1 is MNHNS and CDR2 is SASEGT. Trimming at the junction amounts to 6 bases on V and 2 bases on J, and the germline ends lie 17 bases apart. The CDR3 runs 15 amino acids, cysteine and phenylalanine included. The sequence is cut down to CDR3 DNA, 45 bases in frame from base 1. Libraries were constructed by the immunoSEQ multiplex PCR assay. The published analysis was carried out like this. A statistical classification framework was built for diagnosing cytomegalovirus status from the catalog of TCR beta chain sequences. In TCRdb, the immuneACCESS table is reduced to in-frame sequences with V and J assigned. These tables do not hold every clone; where another copy was compared, an unresolved V gene accounts for under half, and the others remain unexplained. Clonal size and the V and J genes are those of that table, whereas D and trimming came from the DNA. The sample table contains under 150,000 clones; only one count was recorded for about 88% of them. The ten largest clones add up to 8.7% of the sample.

With respect to this clone: Its antigen is currently not known. No base quality values were provided; no much bigger clone lies one nucleotide off.

The sequence was obtained from a man aged 18-30 years in good health and CMV-seropositive. Source material: PBMCs. The sequence joins TRBV6-1 to TRBJ2-7; no D gene call is confident. The CDR3 in this case is CASRPPKSNPYEQYF. The bases are TGTGCCAGCAGACCCCCTAAAAGCAATCCCTACGAGCAGTACTTC.